This T cell receptor beta chain was sequenced in a study of blood T cell repertoires in COVID-19. Germline V lookup: CDR1 SGHTA, CDR2 FQGNSA. This CDR3 has 15 amino acids. J gave up 9 bases and V 8 bases, and 15 bases lay outside the gene matches. Method: immunoSEQ multiplex PCR; TCRdb's copy keeps in-frame clones and lacks some. This table holds around 260,000 clones, 80% to 90% found once. This sequence was found in a woman aged 45-65 years with acute or convalescent COVID-19. This sequence joins TRBV7-2 and TRBJ2-1; 8 bases match TRBD2. Source material: peripheral blood. The CDR3 region has the DNA TGTGCCAGCCTTGAGACTAGCGAGTACAATGGTGAGCAGTTCTTC. Protein product: CASLETSEYNGEQFF.